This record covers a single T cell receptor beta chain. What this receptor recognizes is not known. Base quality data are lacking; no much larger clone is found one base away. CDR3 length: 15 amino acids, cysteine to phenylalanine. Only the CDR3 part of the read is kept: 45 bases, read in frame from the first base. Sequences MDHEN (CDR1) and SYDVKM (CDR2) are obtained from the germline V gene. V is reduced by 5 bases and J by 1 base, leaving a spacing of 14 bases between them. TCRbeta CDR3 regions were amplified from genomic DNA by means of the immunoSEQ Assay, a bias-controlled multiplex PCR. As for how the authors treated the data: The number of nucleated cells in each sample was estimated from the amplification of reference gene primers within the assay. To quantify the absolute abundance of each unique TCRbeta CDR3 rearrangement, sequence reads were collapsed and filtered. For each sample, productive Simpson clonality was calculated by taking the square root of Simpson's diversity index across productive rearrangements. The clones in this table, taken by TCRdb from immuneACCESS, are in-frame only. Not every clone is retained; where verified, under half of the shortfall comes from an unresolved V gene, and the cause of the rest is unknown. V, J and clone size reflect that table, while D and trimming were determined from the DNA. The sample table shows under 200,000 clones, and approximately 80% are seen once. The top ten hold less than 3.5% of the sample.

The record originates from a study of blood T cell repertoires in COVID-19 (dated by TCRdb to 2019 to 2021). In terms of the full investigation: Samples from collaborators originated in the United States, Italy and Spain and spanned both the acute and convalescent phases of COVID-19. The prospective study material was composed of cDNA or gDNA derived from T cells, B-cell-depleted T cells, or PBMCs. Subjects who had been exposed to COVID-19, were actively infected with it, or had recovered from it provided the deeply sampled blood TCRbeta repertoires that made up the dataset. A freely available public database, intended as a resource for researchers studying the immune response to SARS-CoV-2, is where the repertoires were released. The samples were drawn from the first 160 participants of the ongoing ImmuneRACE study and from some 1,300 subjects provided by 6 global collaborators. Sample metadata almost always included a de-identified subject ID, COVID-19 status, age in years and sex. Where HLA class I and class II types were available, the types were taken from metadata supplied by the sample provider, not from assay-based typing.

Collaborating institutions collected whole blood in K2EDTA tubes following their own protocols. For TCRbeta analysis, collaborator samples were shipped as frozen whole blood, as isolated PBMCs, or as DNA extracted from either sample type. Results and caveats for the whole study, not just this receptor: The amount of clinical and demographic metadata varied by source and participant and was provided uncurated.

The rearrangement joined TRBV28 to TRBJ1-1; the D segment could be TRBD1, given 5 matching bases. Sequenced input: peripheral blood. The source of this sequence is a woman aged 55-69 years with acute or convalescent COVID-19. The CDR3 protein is CASSESGTGNTEAFF. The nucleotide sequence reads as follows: TGTGCCAGCAGTGAAAGCGGGACGGGGAACACTGAAGCTTTCTTT. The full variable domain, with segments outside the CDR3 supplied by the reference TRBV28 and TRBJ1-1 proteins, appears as DVKVTQSSRYLVKRTGEKVFLECVQDMDHENMFWYRQDPGLGLRLIYFSYDVKMKEKGDIPEGYSVSREKKERFSLILESASTNQTSMYLCASSESGTGNTEAFFGQGTRLTVV.